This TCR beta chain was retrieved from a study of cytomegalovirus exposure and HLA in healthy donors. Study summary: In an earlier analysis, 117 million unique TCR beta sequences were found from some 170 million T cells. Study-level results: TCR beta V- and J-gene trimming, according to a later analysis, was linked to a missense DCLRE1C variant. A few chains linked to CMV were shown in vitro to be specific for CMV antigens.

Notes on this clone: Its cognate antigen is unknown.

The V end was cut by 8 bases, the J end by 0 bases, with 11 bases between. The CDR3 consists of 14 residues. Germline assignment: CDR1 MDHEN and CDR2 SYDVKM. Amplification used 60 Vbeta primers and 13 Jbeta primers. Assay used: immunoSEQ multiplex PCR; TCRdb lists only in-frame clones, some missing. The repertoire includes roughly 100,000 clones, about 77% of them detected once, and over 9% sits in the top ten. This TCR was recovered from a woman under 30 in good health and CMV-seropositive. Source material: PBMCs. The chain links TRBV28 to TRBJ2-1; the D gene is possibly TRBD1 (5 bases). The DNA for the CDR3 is TGTGCCAGCCTGAGTCAGGGCTCCTACAATGAGCAGTTCTTC. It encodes CASLSQGSYNEQFF.